This T cell receptor (beta chain) was profiled in a study of shared T cell receptors in the human thymus. CDR1 and CDR2 (germline): MNHEY, SMNVEV (reference sequence). The CDR3 runs to 15 residues. Losses at the gene ends were 5 bases for V and 7 bases for J; bases not matched to a gene: 8. TCRdb keeps only in-frame clones here, not all; method: immunoSEQ multiplex PCR. In the table there are 500,000 to 850,000 clones, around 87% of which are singletons. These data were also filed under a second study, of human thymus T cells. That work adds: It was from resections taken during corrective heart surgery that the thymus tissue came. It looked as if thymic and blood repertoires used V and J genes in a biased way.

The sample taken for sequencing was thymocytes. The V gene is TRBV27, the J gene TRBJ1-6; 7 bases match TRBD1. The receptor comes from a boy in the first two years of life with a congenital heart defect. CDR3 in DNA: TGTGCCAGCAGTCCCAAGACAGGGAGCAATTCACCCCTCCACTTT. It translates to CASSPKTGSNSPLHF.